This T cell receptor beta chain was found in a study of blood T cell repertoires in COVID-19. Some clones are missing from TCRdb's copy, which holds only in-frame ones; the method was immunoSEQ multiplex PCR. The sample includes roughly 200,000 clones, around nine tenths of them seen just once. The CDR3 has 15 amino acids. V lost 5 bases to trimming and J lost 10 bases; unmatched junction nucleotides: 11. Germline V CDR1 and CDR2: SGHNT, YENEEA. The specimen was peripheral blood. The chain has TRBV11-3 and TRBJ2-1; the match to TRBD2 covers 10 bases. This receptor was identified in a middle-aged man with active or convalescent COVID-19. The CDR3 region is CASSRRLAGEGEQFF. The CDR3 bases are TGTGCCAGCAGCCGGCGCCTAGCGGGAGAGGGGGAGCAGTTCTTC.